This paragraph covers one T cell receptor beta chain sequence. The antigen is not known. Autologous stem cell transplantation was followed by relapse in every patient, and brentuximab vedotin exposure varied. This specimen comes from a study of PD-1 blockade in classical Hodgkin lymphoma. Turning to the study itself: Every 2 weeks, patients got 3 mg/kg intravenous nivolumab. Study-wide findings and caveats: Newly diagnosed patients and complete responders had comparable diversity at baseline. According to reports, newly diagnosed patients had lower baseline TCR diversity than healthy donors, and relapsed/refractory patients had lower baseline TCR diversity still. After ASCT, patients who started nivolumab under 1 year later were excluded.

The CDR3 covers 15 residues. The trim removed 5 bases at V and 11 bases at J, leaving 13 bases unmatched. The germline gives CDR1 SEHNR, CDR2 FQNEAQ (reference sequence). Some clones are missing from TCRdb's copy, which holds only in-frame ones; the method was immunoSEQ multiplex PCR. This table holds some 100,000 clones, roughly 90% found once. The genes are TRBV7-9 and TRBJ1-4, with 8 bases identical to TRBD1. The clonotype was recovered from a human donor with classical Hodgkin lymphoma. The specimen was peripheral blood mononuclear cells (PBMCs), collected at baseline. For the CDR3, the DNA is TGTGCCAGCAGCAGCCGGGACAGGAGGGACGAGAAACTGTTTTTT. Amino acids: CASSSRDRRDEKLFF. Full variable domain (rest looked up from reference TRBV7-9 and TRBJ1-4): DTGVSQNPRHKITKRGQNVTFRCDPISEHNRLYWYRQTLGQGPEFLTYFQNEAQLEKSRLLSDRFSAERPKGSFSTLEIQRTEQGDSAMYLCASSSRDRRDEKLFFGSGTQLSVL.